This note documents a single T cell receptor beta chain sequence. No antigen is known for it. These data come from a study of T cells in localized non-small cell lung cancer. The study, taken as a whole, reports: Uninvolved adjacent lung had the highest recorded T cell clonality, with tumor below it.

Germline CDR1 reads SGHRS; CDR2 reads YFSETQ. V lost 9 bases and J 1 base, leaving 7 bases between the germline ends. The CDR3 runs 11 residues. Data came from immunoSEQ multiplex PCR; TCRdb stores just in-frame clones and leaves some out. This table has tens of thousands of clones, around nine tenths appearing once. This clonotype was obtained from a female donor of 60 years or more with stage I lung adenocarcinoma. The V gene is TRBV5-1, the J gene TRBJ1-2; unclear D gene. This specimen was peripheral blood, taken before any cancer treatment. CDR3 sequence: CATGINYGYTF. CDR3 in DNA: TGCGCCACCGGGATTAACTATGGCTACACCTTC.